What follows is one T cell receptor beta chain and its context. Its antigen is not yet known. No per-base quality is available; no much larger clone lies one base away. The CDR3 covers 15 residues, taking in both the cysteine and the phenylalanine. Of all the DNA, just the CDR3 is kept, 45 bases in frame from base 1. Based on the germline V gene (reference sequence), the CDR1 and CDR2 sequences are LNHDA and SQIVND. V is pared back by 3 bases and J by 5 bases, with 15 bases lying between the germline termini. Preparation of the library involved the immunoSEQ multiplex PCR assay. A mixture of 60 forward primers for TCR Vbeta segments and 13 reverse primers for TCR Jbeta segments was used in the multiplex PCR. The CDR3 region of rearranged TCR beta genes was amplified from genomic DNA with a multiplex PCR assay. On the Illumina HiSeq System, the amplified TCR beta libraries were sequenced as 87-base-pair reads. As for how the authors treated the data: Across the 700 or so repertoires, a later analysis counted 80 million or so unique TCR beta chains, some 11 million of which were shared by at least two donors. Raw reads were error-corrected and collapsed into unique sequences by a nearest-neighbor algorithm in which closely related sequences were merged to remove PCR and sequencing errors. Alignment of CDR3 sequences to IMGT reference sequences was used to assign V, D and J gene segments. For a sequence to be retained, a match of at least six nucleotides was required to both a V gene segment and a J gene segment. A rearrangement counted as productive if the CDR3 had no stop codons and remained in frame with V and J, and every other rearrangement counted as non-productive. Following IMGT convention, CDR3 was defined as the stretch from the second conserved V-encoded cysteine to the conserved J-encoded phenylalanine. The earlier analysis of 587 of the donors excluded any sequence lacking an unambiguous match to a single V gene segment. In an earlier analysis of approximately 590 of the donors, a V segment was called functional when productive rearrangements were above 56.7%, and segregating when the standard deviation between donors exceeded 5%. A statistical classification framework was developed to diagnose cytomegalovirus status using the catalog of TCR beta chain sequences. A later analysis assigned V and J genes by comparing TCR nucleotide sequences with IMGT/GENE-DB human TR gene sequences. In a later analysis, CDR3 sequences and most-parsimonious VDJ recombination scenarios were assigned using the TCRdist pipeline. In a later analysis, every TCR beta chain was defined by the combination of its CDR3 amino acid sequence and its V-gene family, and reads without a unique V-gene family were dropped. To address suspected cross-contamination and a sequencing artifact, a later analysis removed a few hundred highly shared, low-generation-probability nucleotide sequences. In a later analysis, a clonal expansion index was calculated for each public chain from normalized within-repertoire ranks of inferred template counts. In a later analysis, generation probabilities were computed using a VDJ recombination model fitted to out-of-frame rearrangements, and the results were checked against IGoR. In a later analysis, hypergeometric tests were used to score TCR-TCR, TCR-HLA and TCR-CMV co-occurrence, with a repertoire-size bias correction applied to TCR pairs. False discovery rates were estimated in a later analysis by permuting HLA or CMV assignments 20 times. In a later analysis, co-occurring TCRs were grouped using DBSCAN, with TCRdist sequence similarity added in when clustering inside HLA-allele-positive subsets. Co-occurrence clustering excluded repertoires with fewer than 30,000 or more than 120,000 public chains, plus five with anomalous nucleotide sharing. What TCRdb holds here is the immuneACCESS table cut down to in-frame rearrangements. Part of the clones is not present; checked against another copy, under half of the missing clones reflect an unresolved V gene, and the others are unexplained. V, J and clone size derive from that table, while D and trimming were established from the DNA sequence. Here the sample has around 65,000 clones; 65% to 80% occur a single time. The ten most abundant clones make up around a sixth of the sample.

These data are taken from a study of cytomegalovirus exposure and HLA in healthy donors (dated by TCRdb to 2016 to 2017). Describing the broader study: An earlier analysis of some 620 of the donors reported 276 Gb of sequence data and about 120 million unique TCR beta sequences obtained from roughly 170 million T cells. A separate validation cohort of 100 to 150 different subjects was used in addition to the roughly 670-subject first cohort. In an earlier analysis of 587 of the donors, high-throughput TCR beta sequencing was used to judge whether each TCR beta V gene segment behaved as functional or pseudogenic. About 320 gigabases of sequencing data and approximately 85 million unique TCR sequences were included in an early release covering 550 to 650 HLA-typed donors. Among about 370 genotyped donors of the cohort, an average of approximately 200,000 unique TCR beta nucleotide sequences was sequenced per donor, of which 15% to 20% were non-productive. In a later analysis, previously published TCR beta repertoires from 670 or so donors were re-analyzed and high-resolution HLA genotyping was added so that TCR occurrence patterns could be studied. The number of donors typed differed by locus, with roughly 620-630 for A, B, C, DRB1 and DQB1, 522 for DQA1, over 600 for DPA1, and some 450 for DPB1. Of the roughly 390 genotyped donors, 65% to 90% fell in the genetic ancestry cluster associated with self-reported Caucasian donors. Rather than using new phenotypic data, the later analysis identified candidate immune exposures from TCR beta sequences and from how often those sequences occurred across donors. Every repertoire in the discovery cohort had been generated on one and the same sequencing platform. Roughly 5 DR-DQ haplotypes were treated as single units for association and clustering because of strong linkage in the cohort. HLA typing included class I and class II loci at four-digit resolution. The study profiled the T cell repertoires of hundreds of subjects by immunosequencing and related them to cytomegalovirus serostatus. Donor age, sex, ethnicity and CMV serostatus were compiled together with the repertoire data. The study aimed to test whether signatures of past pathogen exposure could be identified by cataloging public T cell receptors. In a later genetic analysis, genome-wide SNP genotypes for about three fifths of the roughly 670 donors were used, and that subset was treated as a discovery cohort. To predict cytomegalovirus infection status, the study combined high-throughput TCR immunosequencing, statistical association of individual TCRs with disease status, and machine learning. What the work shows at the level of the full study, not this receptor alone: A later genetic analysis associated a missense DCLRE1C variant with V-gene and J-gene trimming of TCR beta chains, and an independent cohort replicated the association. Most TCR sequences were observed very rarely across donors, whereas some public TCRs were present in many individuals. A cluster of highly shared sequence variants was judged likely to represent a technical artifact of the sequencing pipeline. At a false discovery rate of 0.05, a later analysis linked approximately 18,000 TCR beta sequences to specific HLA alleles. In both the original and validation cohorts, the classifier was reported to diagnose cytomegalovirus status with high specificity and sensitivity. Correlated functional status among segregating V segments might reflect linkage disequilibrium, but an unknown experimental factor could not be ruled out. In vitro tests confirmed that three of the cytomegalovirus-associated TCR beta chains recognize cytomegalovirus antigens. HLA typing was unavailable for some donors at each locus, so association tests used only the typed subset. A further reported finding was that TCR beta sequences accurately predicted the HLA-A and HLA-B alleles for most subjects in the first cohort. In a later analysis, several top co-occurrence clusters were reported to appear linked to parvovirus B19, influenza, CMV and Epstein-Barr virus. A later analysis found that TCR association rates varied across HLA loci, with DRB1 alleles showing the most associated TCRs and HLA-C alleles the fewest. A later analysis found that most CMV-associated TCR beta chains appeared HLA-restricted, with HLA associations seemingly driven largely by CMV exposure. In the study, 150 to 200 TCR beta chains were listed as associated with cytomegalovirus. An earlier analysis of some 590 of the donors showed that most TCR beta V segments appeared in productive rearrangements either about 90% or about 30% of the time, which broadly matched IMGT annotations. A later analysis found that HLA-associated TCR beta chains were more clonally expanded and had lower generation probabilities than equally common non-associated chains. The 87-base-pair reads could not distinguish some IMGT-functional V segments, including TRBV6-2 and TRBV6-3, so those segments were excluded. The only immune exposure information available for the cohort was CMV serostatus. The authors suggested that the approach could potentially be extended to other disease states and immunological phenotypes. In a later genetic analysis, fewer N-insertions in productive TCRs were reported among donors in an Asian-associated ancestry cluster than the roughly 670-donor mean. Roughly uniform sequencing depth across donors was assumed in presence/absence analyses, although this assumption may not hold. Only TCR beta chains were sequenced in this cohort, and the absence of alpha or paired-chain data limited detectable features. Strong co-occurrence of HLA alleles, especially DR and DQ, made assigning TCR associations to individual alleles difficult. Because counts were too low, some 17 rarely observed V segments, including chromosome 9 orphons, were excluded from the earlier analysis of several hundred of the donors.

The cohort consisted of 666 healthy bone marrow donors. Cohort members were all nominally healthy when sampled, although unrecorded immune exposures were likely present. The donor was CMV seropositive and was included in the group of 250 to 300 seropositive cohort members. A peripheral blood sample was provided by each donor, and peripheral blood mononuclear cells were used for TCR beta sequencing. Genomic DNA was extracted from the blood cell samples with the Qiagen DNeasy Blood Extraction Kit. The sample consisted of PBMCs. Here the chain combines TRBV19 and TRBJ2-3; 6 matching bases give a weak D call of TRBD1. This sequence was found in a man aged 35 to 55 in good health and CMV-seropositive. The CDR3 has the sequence CASSMGRGSEDTQYF. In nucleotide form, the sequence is TGTGCCAGTAGTATGGGCAGGGGTTCGGAAGATACGCAGTATTTT.